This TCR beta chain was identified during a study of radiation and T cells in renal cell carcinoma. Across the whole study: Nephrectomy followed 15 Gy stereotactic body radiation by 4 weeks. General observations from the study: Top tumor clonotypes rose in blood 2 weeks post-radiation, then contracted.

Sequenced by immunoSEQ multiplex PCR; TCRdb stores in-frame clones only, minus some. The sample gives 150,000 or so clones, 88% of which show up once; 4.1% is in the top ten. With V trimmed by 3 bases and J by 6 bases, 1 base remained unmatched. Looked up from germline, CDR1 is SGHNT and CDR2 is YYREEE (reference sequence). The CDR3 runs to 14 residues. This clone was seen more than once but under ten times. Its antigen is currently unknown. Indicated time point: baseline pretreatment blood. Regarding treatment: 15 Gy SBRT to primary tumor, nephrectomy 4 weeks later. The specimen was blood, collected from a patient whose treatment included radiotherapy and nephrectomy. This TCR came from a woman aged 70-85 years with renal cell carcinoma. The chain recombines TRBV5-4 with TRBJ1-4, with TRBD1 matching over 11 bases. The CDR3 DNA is TGTGCCAGCAGCTCGGGACAGGGGGATGAAAAACTGTTTTTT. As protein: CASSSGQGDEKLFF.